The next 13 T cell receptor beta chains were all read from a single sample in a study of vaccination effects on CD4 cells after COVID-19. Viral peptide pool expansion of antigen-specific CD4+ T cells preceded sequencing in the ViraFEST assay. With more than nine days of culture completed, CD4+ T cells were isolated. Subjects were given two BNT162b2 or mRNA-1273 vaccine doses. The protocol was immunoSEQ multiplex PCR, while the TCRdb copy is restricted to in-frame clones and leaves out a portion. The sample has tens of thousands of clones, about 70% seen once; the top ten hold 12%. The antigens these receptors bind are not known. The sequencing here drew on CD4+ T cells from PBMCs cultured with HCoV-229E spike peptides, taken after COVID-19 vaccination. These TCRs come from a human donor who received a COVID-19 vaccine.

V and J are TRBV18 and TRBJ2-7; the D is unclear. CDR1 and CDR2 (germline): KGHSH, LQKENI. This CDR3 contains 11 residues. V was cut by 5 bases and J by 4 bases, with 6 bases left in between. The CDR3 region is CASSSSYEQYF. CDR3 nucleotides: TGTGCCAGCTCATCCTCTTACGAGCAGTACTTC.

This clone was found a few times. J is TRBJ2-2 and V is TRBV19; D unresolved. The ends were cut back, 7 bases at V and 0 bases at J, with 9 bases in the middle. This CDR3 is 14 amino acids long. Germline V lookup: CDR1 LNHDA, CDR2 SQIVND (reference sequence). The CDR3 here is CASIGRSNTGELFF. CDR3 DNA: TGTGCCAGTATAGGCAGATCGAACACCGGGGAGCTGTTTTTT.

The chain couples TRBV5-1 to TRBJ1-2; D unresolved. V was shortened by 0 bases and J by 4 bases, with 7 bases between the two germline ends. This CDR3 has 13 amino acids. Germline V gene sequence: CDR1 SGHRS, CDR2 YFSETQ. Here the CDR3 DNA reads TGCGCCAGCAGCTTGGGACTTCGCTATGGCTACACCTTC. Translated, it gives CASSLGLRYGYTF.

This chain connects TRBV6-6 to TRBJ2-7, with D possibly matching TRBD1 (5 bases). V gave up 6 bases and J gave up 2 bases, with 17 bases separating them. This CDR3 has 15 residues. The germline CDR1 and CDR2 sequences are MNHNY and SVGAGI (reference sequence). CDR3 DNA: TGTGCCAGCAGCCTACTAATCAGGGTTCCCTACGAGCAGTACTTC. Encoded protein: CASSLLIRVPYEQYF.

V and J are TRBV6-1 and TRBJ2-5; possibly TRBD2 for D (6 bases). CDR1 MNHNS and CDR2 SASEGT come from the germline V gene. Trimming took off 2 bases at V and 3 bases at J, with 10 bases between the two ends. CDR3 size: 14 residues. CDR3 nucleotides: TGTGCCAGCAGTGAAAGGGGACTTAAAGAGACCCAGTACTTC. Its translation is CASSERGLKETQYF.

V is TRBV29-1 and J is TRBJ2-1; D remains unclear. CDR1 SQVTM and CDR2 ANQGSEA come from the germline V gene. The CDR3 has 13 residues. V was trimmed by 6 bases and J by 5 bases, leaving 14 bases between them. CDR3 DNA sequence: TGCAGCGTATCCTCCAGGATAGACAATGAGCAGTTCTTC. The encoded protein is CSVSSRIDNEQFF.

This clone was seen a handful of times. The chain uses TRBV7-9 and TRBJ1-1; D gene ambiguous. Germline CDR1 and CDR2: SEHNR and FQNEAQ (reference sequence). V shed 6 bases and J shed 2 bases, with 7 bases lying between them. The CDR3 sequence is 12 residues long. In DNA, the CDR3 is TGTGCCAGCAGTCAGCCTAACACTGAAGCTTTCTTT. Protein sequence: CASSQPNTEAFF.

The chain employs TRBV27 and TRBJ1-4; TRBD1 is a possible D gene (5 bases). CDR1 and CDR2 (germline): MNHEY, SMNVEV (reference sequence). The CDR3 has 16 amino acids. Trimming stripped 2 bases from V and 2 bases from J, with 12 bases between. CDR3 in DNA: TGTGCCAGCAGTTTAGGGTGGGGGGGGACTAATGAAAAACTGTTTTTT. Its protein is CASSLGWGGTNEKLFF.

The genes are TRBV23-1 and TRBJ2-7, with TRBD1 matching 11 bases. TRBV23-1 is classed as an ORF, of uncertain function. J lost 4 bases, V lost 3 bases, and 8 bases had no gene match. This CDR3 has 16 residues. In nucleotides, the CDR3 is TGCGCCAGCAGTCACCAAGCGGGACAGGGGGGGTACGAGCAGTACTTC. This sequence encodes CASSHQAGQGGYEQYF.

CDR3 residues: CASSLGPVTREQYF. The CDR3 coding sequence is TGTGCCAGCAGTTTGGGTCCCGTTACTAGGGAGCAGTACTTC. The chain uses TRBV27 and TRBJ2-7; D possibly corresponds to TRBD2 (5 bases). The CDR3 loop spans 14 amino acids. Trimming removed 3 bases from V and 7 bases from J, with 16 bases in between. Germline V gives CDR1 MNHEY, CDR2 SMNVEV (reference sequence).

This clone was counted between two and nine times. The rearrangement links TRBV5-4 to TRBJ1-2, with 7 bases identical to TRBD1. Germline assignment: CDR1 SGHNT and CDR2 YYREEE (reference sequence). This CDR3 has 15 amino acids. J was trimmed by 4 bases and V by 4 bases; bases with no gene match: 10. The CDR3 DNA is TGTGCCAGCAGCCATTCAGGGGGAATCAGCTATGGCTACACCTTC. This codes for CASSHSGGISYGYTF.

V and J are TRBV5-1 and TRBJ2-2; D may match TRBD1 or TRBD2 (5 bases each). The germline CDR1 and CDR2 sequences are SGHRS and YFSETQ. This CDR3 spans 16 amino acids. V was pared by 3 bases and J by 1 base, with 13 bases between. The CDR3 spells CASSSEGQLNTGELFF. The CDR3 DNA sequence: TGCGCCAGCAGCTCCGAGGGGCAGTTGAACACCGGGGAGCTGTTTTTT.

The chain joins TRBV4-1 to TRBJ1-5, with a weak D call TRBD1 (5 bases). The CDR3 has 15 residues. The V gene lost 0 bases and the J gene lost 6 bases, with 12 bases spanning the gap. Germline CDR1 MGHRA, CDR2 YSYEKL. The CDR3, as DNA: TGCGCCAGCAGCCAAGATGGGGGGGTAGTTCAGCCCCAGCATTTT. Residues: CASSQDGGVVQPQHF.